Below are 21 T cell receptor beta chains sequenced from a single sample in a study of T cell responses to AZD1222 COVID-19 vaccine. Sequencing was performed with immunoSEQ multiplex PCR; in TCRdb, only in-frame clones are kept and a portion is missing. The sample holds about 150,000 clones, around 85% seen once. The input for sequencing was peripheral blood, taken 28 days after the second AZD1222 dose. These receptor sequences come from an adult who received the AZD1222 COVID-19 vaccine.

The V gene is TRBV4-2, the J gene TRBJ1-6; possible D gene TRBD1, 5 bases. Germline CDR1 LGHNA, CDR2 YNFKEQ. Trimming took off 3 bases at V and 5 bases at J, with 17 bases between the two ends. The CDR3 has 17 amino acids. CDR3 sequence reads: CASSHPKGGGNNSPLHF. In DNA, the CDR3 is TGTGCCAGCAGCCACCCTAAGGGTGGGGGGAATAATTCACCCCTCCACTTT.

This sequence joins TRBV5-8 and TRBJ1-5; no clear D. V was pared by 2 bases and J by 1 base, with 7 bases between. The CDR3 has 14 amino acids. Per the germline V gene, CDR1 is SGHTS and CDR2 is YDEGEE. The CDR3 protein is CASSLPRSNQPQHF. The CDR3 nucleotides are TGTGCCAGCAGCTTACCGAGGAGCAATCAGCCCCAGCATTTT.

The chain is built from TRBV5-1 and TRBJ2-1; TRBD1 might be the D (5 bases). V lost 4 bases, J lost 3 bases, and 17 bases lay in between. The CDR3 sequence is 16 residues long. Germline CDR1 SGHRS, CDR2 YFSETQ. This chain's CDR3 is CASSPGRISSYNEQFF. CDR3 in DNA: TGCGCCAGCAGCCCAGGGCGGATTAGTAGCTACAATGAGCAGTTCTTC.

This chain connects TRBV2 to TRBJ1-2; D remains ambiguous. The CDR3 length is 13 residues. In germline, CDR1 is SNHLY, CDR2 FYNNEI. V was clipped by 7 bases and J by 8 bases, with 17 bases between them. CDR3 in DNA: TGTGCCAGCACCCCCGGGGAACTATGGGGCTACACCTTC. It encodes CASTPGELWGYTF.

V usage is TRBV4-1 and J usage is TRBJ2-7; the match to TRBD1 covers 7 bases. After removal of 1 base from V and 3 bases from J, the junction contained 3 bases not matched to a gene. CDR1 is MGHRA and CDR2 is YSYEKL in the germline V gene. This CDR3 is 14 amino acids long. The chain's CDR3 is CASSQVTGHYEQYF. The DNA for the CDR3 is TGCGCCAGCAGCCAAGTGACAGGGCACTACGAGCAGTACTTC.

The rearrangement uses TRBV23-1 and TRBJ1-1, with D perhaps TRBD1 (5 bases). TRBV23-1 is an ORF, and what it does is uncertain. This CDR3 is built from 14 residues. V was cut by 3 bases and J by 4 bases, with 12 bases left in between. The CDR3 loop is CASSQFPGGTEAFF. The CDR3 nucleotides read TGCGCCAGCAGTCAGTTCCCCGGGGGCACTGAAGCTTTCTTT.

The V gene is TRBV2, the J gene TRBJ1-6; D not resolved. The CDR3 runs 12 residues. Germline CDR1 reads SNHLY; CDR2 reads FYNNEI. V was pared by 4 bases and J by 7 bases, with 5 bases between. CDR3 residues: CASSVQNSPLHF. The CDR3 nucleotides are TGTGCCAGCAGTGTCCAAAATTCACCCCTCCACTTT.

The V gene is TRBV5-1, the J gene TRBJ1-2; D call uncertain. Trimming shortened V by 0 bases and J by 2 bases, and 8 bases separated the two germline ends. This CDR3 has 14 amino acids. The germline gives CDR1 SGHRS, CDR2 YFSETQ. In DNA, the CDR3 is TGCGCCAGCAGCTTGGGTTTGGGGAACTATGGCTACACCTTC. Translation gives CASSLGLGNYGYTF.

This chain uses TRBV25-1 with TRBJ2-1; TRBD2 is a possible D gene (6 bases). This CDR3 contains 14 residues. Trimming cost V 1 base and J 5 bases, with 9 bases left between them. CDR1 and CDR2 (germline): MGHDK, SYGVNS. CDR3 protein: CASSESSVHNEQFF. For the CDR3, the DNA is TGTGCCAGCAGTGAATCTAGCGTGCACAATGAGCAGTTCTTC.

The gene calls are TRBV6-1 and TRBJ2-1; 9 bases match TRBD2. V was clipped by 0 bases and J by 9 bases; unmatched bases: 6. Germline values: CDR1 MNHNS, CDR2 SASEGT. The CDR3 spans 15 residues. The CDR3 sequence: CASSEAGTSYSEQFF. CDR3 nucleotide sequence: TGTGCCAGCAGTGAAGCCGGGACTAGCTATTCTGAGCAGTTCTTC.

The chain combines TRBV14 with TRBJ2-5, with 7 positions matching TRBD1. There are 17 residues in the CDR3. CDR1 is SGHDN, CDR2 FVKESK, per germline. J was trimmed by 2 bases and V by 4 bases; bases with no gene match: 13. Here the CDR3 DNA reads TGTGCCAGCAGCCCCATCGGATCCCCGGGACAGCAAGAGACCCAGTACTTC. Its protein is CASSPIGSPGQQETQYF.

The chain joins TRBV6-1 to TRBJ1-4, with 7 bases aligning to TRBD1. The junction had 7 bases not matched to a gene; V was cut back by 8 bases and J by 4 bases. CDR3 size: 14 residues. Germline values: CDR1 MNHNS, CDR2 SASEGT. In nucleotides, the CDR3 is TGTGCCAGCCGCGACAGGGAATTTAATGAAAAACTGTTTTTT. Translating gives CASRDREFNEKLFF.

This chain uses TRBV7-9 with TRBJ1-4; D gene uncertain. The ends were cut back, 1 base at V and 2 bases at J, with 5 bases in the middle. Germline loops: CDR1 SEHNR, CDR2 FQNEAQ (reference sequence). There are 14 residues in the CDR3. The CDR3 is CASSLVSTNEKLFF. DNA for the CDR3: TGTGCCAGCAGCTTAGTTTCTACTAATGAAAAACTGTTTTTT.

This chain joins TRBV6-2 or TRBV6-3 and TRBJ2-2; D perhaps matches TRBD2 (6 bases). This CDR3 has 18 residues. V was clipped by 0 bases and J by 7 bases, with 21 bases between them. Germline-derived CDR1 and CDR2 are MNHEY and SVGEGT. CDR3 in DNA: TGTGCCAGCAGTTACTCCCTGGCGGGGAGAAGCTTTGGCGGGGAGCTGTTTTTT. Amino acid sequence: CASSYSLAGRSFGGELFF.

This sequence joins TRBV15 and TRBJ2-1, with D possibly being TRBD1 (6 bases). The CDR3 spans 13 residues. The V gene's germline CDR1 is LNHNV and CDR2 YYDKDF (reference sequence). Trimming removed 3 bases from V and 8 bases from J, with 11 bases in between. The CDR3 spells CATSRVTGHEQFF. CDR3 bases: TGTGCCACCAGCAGGGTTACAGGGCATGAGCAGTTCTTC. Complete variable domain (other parts from reference TRBV15 and TRBJ2-1): DAMVIQNPRYQVTQFGKPVTLSCSQTLNHNVMYWYQQKSSQAPKLLFHYYDKDFNNEADTPDNFQSRRPNTSFCFLDIRSPGLGDTAMYLCATSRVTGHEQFFGPGTRLTVL.

With respect to this clone: The same CDR3 also results from other DNA sequences found in this sample. This sequence joins TRBV18 and TRBJ2-7; TRBD2 is a possible D gene (5 bases). This CDR3 region has 13 residues. Trimming removed 6 bases at V and 2 bases at J, with 11 bases between. The germline gives CDR1 KGHSH, CDR2 LQKENI. This CDR3 reads CASSPPGAYEQYF. Here the CDR3 DNA reads TGTGCCAGCTCCCCCCCCGGGGCCTACGAGCAGTACTTC.

The chain combines TRBV2 with TRBJ1-4; D is possibly TRBD1 (5 bases). CDR3 length: 13 amino acids. The V gene's germline CDR1 is SNHLY and CDR2 FYNNEI. V was shortened by 4 bases and J by 5 bases, with 8 bases between the two germline ends. In DNA form, the CDR3 reads TGTGCCAGCAGTGGACAGTGGAATGAAAAACTGTTTTTT. This codes for CASSGQWNEKLFF.

This clone was observed a handful of times. J is TRBJ1-2 and V is TRBV7-2; the D gene is possibly TRBD1 (5 bases). Germline V gene sequence: CDR1 SGHTA, CDR2 FQGNSA. V dropped 1 base and J dropped 2 bases, with 8 bases sitting between them. The CDR3 has 14 amino acids. CDR3 DNA: TGTGCCAGCAGCTTAGGGGGGGGAAACTATGGCTACACCTTC. It encodes CASSLGGGNYGYTF.

The chain links TRBV29-1 to TRBJ1-1; TRBD1 aligns across 7 bases. The CDR3 extends over 14 amino acids. Germline-derived CDR1 and CDR2 are SQVTM and ANQGSEA. The ends lost 7 bases at V and 3 bases at J; junction bases unmatched: 11. In DNA form, the CDR3 reads TGCAGCGCCAGACAGGGCTGGGGAGACACTGAAGCTTTCTTT. Amino acids: CSARQGWGDTEAFF. Using reference TRBV29-1 and TRBJ1-1 for the parts outside the CDR3, the full variable domain is SAVISQKPSRDICQRGTSLTIQCQVDSQVTMMFWYRQQPGQSLTLIATANQGSEATYESGFVIDKFPISRPNLTFSTLTVSNMSPEDSSIYLCSARQGWGDTEAFFGQGTRLTVV.

The J gene is TRBJ1-6, the V gene TRBV15, with D unresolved. The CDR3 is made up of 13 amino acids. Trimming stripped 0 bases from V and 9 bases from J, with 6 bases between. Germline V CDR1 and CDR2: LNHNV, YYDKDF (reference sequence). CDR3 sequence (DNA): TGTGCCACCAGCAGAGATCAAGGTTCACCCCTCCACTTT. Protein sequence: CATSRDQGSPLHF.

The chain combines TRBV2 with TRBJ2-7; 9 nucleotides match TRBD2. In germline, CDR1 is SNHLY, CDR2 FYNNEI. V lost 5 bases to trimming and J lost 5 bases; unmatched junction nucleotides: 7. The CDR3 extends over 14 amino acids. The CDR3 bases are TGTGCCAGCAGTCTGGGACTAGCAAGGAACGAGCAGTACTTC. Its protein product is CASSLGLARNEQYF.